The entry below describes one T cell receptor (beta chain). What this receptor recognizes is not known. It has no much larger one-base neighbor in the sample; base qualities were not kept. RNA was extracted using the RNeasy kit, and roughly 0.45 to 1 microgram was reverse transcribed with random hexamers. The immunoSEQ multiplex PCR assay, which covers 54 Vbeta and 13 Jbeta segments, was used to amplify TCR beta CDR3 regions. Bias from PCR amplification was corrected by using a synthetic template baseline for primer optimization and for computational correction. The authors' analysis ran thus. Reads were annotated to V, D and J genes per IMGT and analyzed with immunoSEQ Analyzer, keeping only productive sequences. To calculate clonality, Shannon entropy was normalized by log2 of the number of productive unique sequences and then subtracted from one. For each patient and control, public and private clones were evaluated within the 100 most prevalent clones. Susac-specific clones were defined as absent from healthy and MS cohorts, around 1,000 published viral clones and other ImmuneACCESS disease sequences. TCRdb trimmed the raw reads at Q25, called clones with MiXCR and kept productive beta chains. Identical CDR3 protein sequences are pooled into one entry, listed with their most common genes and DNA. Clone size and V and J calls follow TCRdb, not the original study. The sample profile shows around 130,000 distinct CDR3 sequences; less than 95% of them were found once. Clones ranked in the top ten supply approximately 0.089% of the sample.

This sample stems from a study of CD8 T cells in Susac syndrome (dated by TCRdb to the late 2010s). At the level of the whole study: Repertoire sequencing was used to test whether CD8+ T cell activation and differentiation in Susac syndrome was antigen driven. Broad study findings and their caveats: The number of individuals in the TCR sequencing and HLA analysis was recognized as being relatively small.

V lost 0 bases and J lost 2 bases; the stretch between them is 5 bases long. From the cysteine through the phenylalanine, the CDR3 covers 14 amino acids. Left in the record is the CDR3 DNA by itself, 42 bases read in frame from the first base. CDR1 and CDR2 (MNHEY, SVGAGI) derive from the germline V gene. Peripheral blood CD8+ and CD4+ T cells from healthy donors, Susac syndrome patients and multiple sclerosis patients were profiled using high-throughput TCR beta sequencing. The healthy donors served as controls matched for age and sex. Bulk CD8+ and CD4+ T cells were purified by magnetic negative isolation, while CD8+ TEMRA cells were enriched using FACS. Blood was drawn into EDTA tubes, processed within 24 hours, and PBMCs were isolated by density gradient centrifugation. PBMCs intended for TCR sequencing were cryopreserved in liquid nitrogen and were subsequently thawed in a 37 degrees C water bath. Purity of sorted or isolated CD4+, CD8+ and CD8+ TEMRA cells was at least 90%.

The TCR originated in a human donor in good health. The sequence is built from TRBV6-5 and TRBJ2-1; the D segment cannot be called with confidence. The sequenced sample consisted of CD4+ T cells from PBMCs. The CDR3 protein: CASSYSTAYNEQFF. The nucleotides are TGTGCCAGCAGTTACTCTACTGCCTACAATGAGCAGTTCTTC.